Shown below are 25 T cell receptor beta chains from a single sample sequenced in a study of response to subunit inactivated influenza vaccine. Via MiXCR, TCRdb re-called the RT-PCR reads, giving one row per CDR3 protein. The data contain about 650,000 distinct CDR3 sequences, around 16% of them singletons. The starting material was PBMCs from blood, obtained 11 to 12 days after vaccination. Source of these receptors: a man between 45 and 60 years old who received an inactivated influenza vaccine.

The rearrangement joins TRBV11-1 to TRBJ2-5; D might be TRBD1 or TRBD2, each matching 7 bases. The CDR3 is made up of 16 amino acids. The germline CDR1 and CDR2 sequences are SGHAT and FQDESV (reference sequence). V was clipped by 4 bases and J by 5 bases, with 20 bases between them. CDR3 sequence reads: CASSWGGRGSKETQYF. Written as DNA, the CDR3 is TGTGCCAGCAGCTGGGGGGGCAGGGGGAGTAAGGAGACCCAGTACTTC.

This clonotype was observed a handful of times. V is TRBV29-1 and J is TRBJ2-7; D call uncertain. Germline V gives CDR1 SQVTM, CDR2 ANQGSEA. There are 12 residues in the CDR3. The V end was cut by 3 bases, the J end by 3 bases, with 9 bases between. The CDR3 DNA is TGCAGCGTTGACGATGGCCTCTACGAGCAGTACTTC. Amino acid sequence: CSVDDGLYEQYF.

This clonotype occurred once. The CDR3, as DNA: TGTGCCAGTAGTACCGGACAGGGGGTTATCGGGGAGCTGTTTTTT. Its protein product is CASSTGQGVIGELFF. V usage is TRBV19 and J usage is TRBJ2-2, with 10 bases that match TRBD1. The V gene's germline CDR1 is LNHDA and CDR2 SQIVND (reference sequence). This CDR3 region has 15 residues. The ends lost 4 bases at V and 7 bases at J; junction bases unmatched: 6.

The CDR3 sequence is CASQAVSGNTIYF. Here the CDR3 DNA reads TGTGCCAGTCAAGCGGTCTCCGGAAACACCATATATTTT. The chain has TRBV12-3 or TRBV12-4 and TRBJ1-3; D remains unclear. V was shortened by 9 bases and J by 4 bases, with 13 bases between the two germline ends. CDR3 size: 13 residues.

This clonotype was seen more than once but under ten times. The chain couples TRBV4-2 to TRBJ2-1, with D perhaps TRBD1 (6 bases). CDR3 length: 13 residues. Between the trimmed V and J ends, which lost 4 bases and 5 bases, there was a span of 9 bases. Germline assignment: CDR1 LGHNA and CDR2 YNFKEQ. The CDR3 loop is CASSRGTNNEQFF. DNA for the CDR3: TGTGCCAGCAGCCGGGGGACAAACAATGAGCAGTTCTTC.

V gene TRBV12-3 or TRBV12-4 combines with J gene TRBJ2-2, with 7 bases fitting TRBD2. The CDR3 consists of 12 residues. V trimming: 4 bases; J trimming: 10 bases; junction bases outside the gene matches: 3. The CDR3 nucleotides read TGTGCCAGCAGTTCTGGGACTACGGAGCTGTTTTTT. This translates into CASSSGTTELFF.

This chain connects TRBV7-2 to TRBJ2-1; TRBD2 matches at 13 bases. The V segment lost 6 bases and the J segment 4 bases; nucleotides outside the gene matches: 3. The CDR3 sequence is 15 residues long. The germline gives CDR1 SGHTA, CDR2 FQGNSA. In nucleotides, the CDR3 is TGTGCCAGCAGTATGGGACTAGCGGGATACAATGAGCAGTTCTTC. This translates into CASSMGLAGYNEQFF. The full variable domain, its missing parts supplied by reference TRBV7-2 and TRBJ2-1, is GAGVSQSPSNKVTEKGKDVELRCDPISGHTALYWYRQSLGQGLEFLIYFQGNSAPDKSGLPSDRFSAERTGGSVSTLTIQRTQQEDSAVYLCASSMGLAGYNEQFFGPGTRLTVL.

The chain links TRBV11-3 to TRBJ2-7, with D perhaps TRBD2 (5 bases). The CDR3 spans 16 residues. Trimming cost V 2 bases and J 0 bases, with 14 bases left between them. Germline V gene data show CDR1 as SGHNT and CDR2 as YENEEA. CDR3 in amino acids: CASSLLRRTPSYEQYF. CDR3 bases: TGTGCCAGCAGCTTACTTCGGAGGACCCCCTCCTACGAGCAGTACTTC.

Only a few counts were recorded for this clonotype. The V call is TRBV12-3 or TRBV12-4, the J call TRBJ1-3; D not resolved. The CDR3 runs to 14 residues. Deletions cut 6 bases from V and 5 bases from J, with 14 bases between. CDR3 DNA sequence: TGTGCCAGCAGCCAATCCCCGAGTAGAAACACCATATATTTT. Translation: CASSQSPSRNTIYF.

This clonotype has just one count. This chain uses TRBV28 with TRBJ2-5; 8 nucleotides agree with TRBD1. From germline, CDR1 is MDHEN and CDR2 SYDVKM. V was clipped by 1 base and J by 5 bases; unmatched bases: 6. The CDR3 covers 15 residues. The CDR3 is CASSLFQGAIETQYF. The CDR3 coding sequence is TGTGCCAGCAGTTTATTTCAGGGGGCGATTGAGACCCAGTACTTC.

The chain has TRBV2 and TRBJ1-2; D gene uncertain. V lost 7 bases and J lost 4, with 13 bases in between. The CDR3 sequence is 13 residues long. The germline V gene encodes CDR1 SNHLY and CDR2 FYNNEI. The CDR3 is CASTEGGGYGYTF. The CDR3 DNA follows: TGTGCCAGCACCGAGGGAGGAGGCTATGGCTACACCTTC.

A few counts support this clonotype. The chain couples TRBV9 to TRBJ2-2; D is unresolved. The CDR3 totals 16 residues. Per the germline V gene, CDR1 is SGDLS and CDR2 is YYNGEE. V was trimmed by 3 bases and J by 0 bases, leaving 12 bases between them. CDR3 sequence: CASSDRSGTNTGELFF. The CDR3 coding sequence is TGTGCCAGCAGCGACCGGTCCGGAACGAACACCGGGGAGCTGTTTTTT.

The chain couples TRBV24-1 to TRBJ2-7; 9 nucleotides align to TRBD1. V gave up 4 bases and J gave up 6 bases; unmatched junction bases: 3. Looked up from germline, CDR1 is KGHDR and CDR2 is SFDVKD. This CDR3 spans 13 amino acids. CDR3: CATSDWGQGEQYF. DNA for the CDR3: TGTGCCACCAGTGACTGGGGACAGGGCGAGCAGTACTTC.

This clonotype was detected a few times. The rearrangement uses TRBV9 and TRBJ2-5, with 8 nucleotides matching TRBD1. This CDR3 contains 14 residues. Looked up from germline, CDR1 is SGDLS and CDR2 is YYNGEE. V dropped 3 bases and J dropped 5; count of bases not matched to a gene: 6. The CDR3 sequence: CASSAGGNRETQYF. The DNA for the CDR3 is TGTGCCAGCAGCGCAGGGGGCAACCGGGAGACCCAGTACTTC.

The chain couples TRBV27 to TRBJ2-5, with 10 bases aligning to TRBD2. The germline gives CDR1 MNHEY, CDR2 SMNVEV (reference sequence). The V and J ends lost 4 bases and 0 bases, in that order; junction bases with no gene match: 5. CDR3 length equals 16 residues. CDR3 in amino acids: CASSSLAGAYQETQYF. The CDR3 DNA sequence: TGTGCCAGCAGTTCTCTAGCGGGAGCATACCAAGAGACCCAGTACTTC.

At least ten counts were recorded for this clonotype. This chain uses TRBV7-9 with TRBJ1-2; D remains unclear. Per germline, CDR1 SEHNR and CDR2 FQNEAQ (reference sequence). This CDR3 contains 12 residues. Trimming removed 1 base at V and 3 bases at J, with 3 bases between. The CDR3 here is CASSLGDYGYTF. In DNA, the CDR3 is TGTGCCAGCAGCTTAGGGGACTATGGCTACACCTTC. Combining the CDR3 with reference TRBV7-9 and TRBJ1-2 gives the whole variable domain DTGVSQNPRHKITKRGQNVTFRCDPISEHNRLYWYRQTLGQGPEFLTYFQNEAQLEKSRLLSDRFSAERPKGSFSTLEIQRTEQGDSAMYLCASSLGDYGYTFGSGTRLTVV.

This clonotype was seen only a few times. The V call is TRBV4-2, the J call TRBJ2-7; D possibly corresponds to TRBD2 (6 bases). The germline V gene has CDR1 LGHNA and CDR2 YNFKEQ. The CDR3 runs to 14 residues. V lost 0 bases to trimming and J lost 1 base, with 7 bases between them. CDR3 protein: CASSQDGGSYEQYF. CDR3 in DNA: TGTGCCAGCAGCCAAGACGGGGGATCCTACGAGCAGTACTTC.

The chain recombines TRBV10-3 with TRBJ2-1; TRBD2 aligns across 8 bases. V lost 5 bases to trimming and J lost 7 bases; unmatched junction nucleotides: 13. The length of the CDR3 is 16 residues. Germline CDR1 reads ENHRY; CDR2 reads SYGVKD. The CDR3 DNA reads TGTGCCATCAGTAACCAAGGACGGGGGGGCGGGAATGAGCAGTTCTTC. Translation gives CAISNQGRGGGNEQFF.

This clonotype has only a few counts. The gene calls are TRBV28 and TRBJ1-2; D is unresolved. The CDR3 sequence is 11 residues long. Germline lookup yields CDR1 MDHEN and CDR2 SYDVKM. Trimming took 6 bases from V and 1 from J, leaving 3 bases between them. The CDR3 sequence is CASRVNYGYTF. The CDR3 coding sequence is TGTGCCAGCAGGGTTAACTATGGCTACACCTTC.

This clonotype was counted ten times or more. The CDR3 coding sequence is TGTGCCAGCAGTGGACAGAACACTGAAGCTTTCTTT. Translated, it gives CASSGQNTEAFF. The chain combines TRBV2 with TRBJ1-1; D remains unclear. CDR1 is SNHLY and CDR2 is FYNNEI in the germline V gene. The CDR3 totals 12 residues. With 4 bases removed from V and 1 base from J, the gap between germline ends came to 4 bases. The full variable domain, its missing parts supplied by reference TRBV2 and TRBJ1-1, is EPEVTQTPSHQVTQMGQEVILRCVPISNHLYFYWYRQILGQKVEFLVSFYNNEISEKSEIFDDQFSVERPDGSNFTLKIRSTKLEDSAMYFCASSGQNTEAFFGQGTRLTVV.

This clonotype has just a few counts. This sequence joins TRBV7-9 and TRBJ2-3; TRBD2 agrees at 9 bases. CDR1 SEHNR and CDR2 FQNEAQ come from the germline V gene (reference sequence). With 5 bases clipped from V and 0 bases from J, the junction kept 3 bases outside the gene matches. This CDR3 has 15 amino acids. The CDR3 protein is CASSHTSGSTDTQYF. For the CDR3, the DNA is TGTGCCAGCAGCCACACTAGCGGGAGCACAGATACGCAGTATTTT.

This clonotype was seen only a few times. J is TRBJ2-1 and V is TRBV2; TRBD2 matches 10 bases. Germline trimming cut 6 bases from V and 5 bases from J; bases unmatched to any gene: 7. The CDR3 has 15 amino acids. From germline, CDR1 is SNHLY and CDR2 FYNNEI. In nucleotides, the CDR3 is TGTGCCAGCAGCCTGGAGCGGGGGGGAAACAATGAGCAGTTCTTC. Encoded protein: CASSLERGGNNEQFF.

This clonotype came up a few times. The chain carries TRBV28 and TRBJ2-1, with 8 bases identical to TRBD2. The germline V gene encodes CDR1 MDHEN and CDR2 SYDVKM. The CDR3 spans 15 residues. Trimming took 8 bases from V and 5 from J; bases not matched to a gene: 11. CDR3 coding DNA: TGTGCCAGCGCAAATTTAGCGGGATCAGACAATGAGCAGTTCTTC. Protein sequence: CASANLAGSDNEQFF.

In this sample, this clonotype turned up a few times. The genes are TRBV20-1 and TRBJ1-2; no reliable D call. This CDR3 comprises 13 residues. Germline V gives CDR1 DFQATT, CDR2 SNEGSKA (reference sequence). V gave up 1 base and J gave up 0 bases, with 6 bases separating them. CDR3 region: CSARAQTNYGYTF. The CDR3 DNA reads TGCAGTGCTAGAGCCCAAACTAACTATGGCTACACCTTC.

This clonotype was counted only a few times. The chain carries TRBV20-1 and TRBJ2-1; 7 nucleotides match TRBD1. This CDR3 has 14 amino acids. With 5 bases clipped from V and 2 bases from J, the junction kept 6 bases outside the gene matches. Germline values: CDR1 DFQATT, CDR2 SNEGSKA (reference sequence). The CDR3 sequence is CSAPGQATYNEQFF. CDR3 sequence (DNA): TGCAGTGCTCCCGGACAGGCTACCTACAATGAGCAGTTCTTC.